One sample yielded the 32 T cell receptor beta chains listed below, sequenced in a study of blood T cell repertoires in COVID-19 (dated by TCRdb to 2019 to 2021). Libraries came from the immunoSEQ multiplex PCR assay. TCRdb holds this immuneACCESS table with in-frame rearrangements only. Some clones are missing; in checked studies, unresolved V genes explain under half, and the rest has no known cause. Here the sample has about 100,000 clones; 75% to 90% occur a single time. The top ten clonotypes cover roughly 32% of the sample. Sequencing input: peripheral blood. Receptors were obtained from a woman older than 75 with acute or convalescent COVID-19.

This rearrangement joins TRBV7-9 to TRBJ2-7; no clear D. The CDR3 has 14 amino acids. Trimming shortened V by 1 base and J by 6 bases, and 13 bases separated the two germline ends. From germline, CDR1 is SEHNR and CDR2 FQNEAQ (reference sequence). In nucleotides, the CDR3 is TGTGCCAGCAGCTTAGTTGTTTTGGGCTCCGAGCAGTACTTC. Its translation is CASSLVVLGSEQYF.

The genes are TRBV6-6 and TRBJ2-1; 10 nucleotides agree with TRBD1. Germline CDR1 reads MNHNY; CDR2 reads SVGAGI (reference sequence). Trimming cost V 0 bases and J 7 bases; bases outside gene matches: 6. This CDR3 has 16 amino acids. The DNA of the CDR3 is TGTGCCAGCAGTTACTCTTGGACAGGGGGTGGGAATGAGCAGTTCTTC. Residues: CASSYSWTGGGNEQFF.

This clone was counted a single time. The rearrangement uses TRBV6-6 and TRBJ2-2; 11 bases align to TRBD1. In germline, CDR1 is MNHNY, CDR2 SVGAGI (reference sequence). The CDR3 has 16 amino acids. The V gene end was trimmed by 10 bases and the J gene end by 0 bases; junction bases not matched to a gene: 7. For the CDR3, the DNA is TGTGCCACAGGGACAGGGGGGCACACGAACACCGGGGAGCTGTTTTTT. Protein sequence: CATGTGGHTNTGELFF.

The chain has TRBV10-3 and TRBJ2-3; 9 bases match TRBD2. Germline V lookup: CDR1 ENHRY, CDR2 SYGVKD. The V and J ends lost 6 bases and 2 bases, in that order; junction bases with no gene match: 6. The CDR3 contains 15 residues. CDR3 DNA sequence: TGTGCCATCAGCCAAGCGGGGGGACACACAGATACGCAGTATTTT. Its protein product is CAISQAGGHTDTQYF.

The rearrangement joins TRBV18 to TRBJ2-7, with D perhaps TRBD1 (8 bases). The V gene lost 0 bases and the J gene lost 5 bases, with 23 bases spanning the gap. Germline V gene lookup returns CDR1 KGHSH and CDR2 LQKENI. The CDR3 contains 18 residues. As DNA, the CDR3 is TGTGCCAGCTCACCACCTTCTGGACAGGGAGGGAAACTGCACGAGCAGTACTTC. Protein sequence: CASSPPSGQGGKLHEQYF. The full variable domain, with the rest looked up from reference TRBV18 and TRBJ2-7, is NAGVMQNPRHLVRRRGQEARLRCSPMKGHSHVYWYRQLPEEGLKFMVYLQKENIIDESGMPKERFSAEFPKEGPSILRIQQVVRGDSAAYFCASSPPSGQGGKLHEQYFGPGTRLTVT.

CDR3 in DNA: TGTGCCAGCAGTGTCCTACTCGGGACAACCCGTGGCTACACCTTC. This gives the protein CASSVLLGTTRGYTF. The chain joins TRBV2 to TRBJ1-2, with a possible D match to TRBD1 (6 bases). The germline CDR1 and CDR2 sequences are SNHLY and FYNNEI. The CDR3 contains 15 residues. Trimming took off 4 bases at V and 7 bases at J, with 19 bases between the two ends.

The chain employs TRBV20-1 and TRBJ1-2; TRBD1 might be the D (6 bases). V shed 3 bases and J shed 3 bases, with 8 bases lying between them. There are 12 residues in the CDR3. Germline CDR1 DFQATT, CDR2 SNEGSKA (reference sequence). CDR3 protein: CSASKGDYGYTF. The DNA of the CDR3 is TGCAGTGCTAGTAAGGGGGACTATGGCTACACCTTC.

The V gene is TRBV28, the J gene TRBJ2-7; D uncertain. Germline V gene sequence: CDR1 MDHEN, CDR2 SYDVKM. There are 13 residues in the CDR3. The V gene lost 2 bases and the J gene lost 0 bases, with 5 bases spanning the gap. CDR3 in amino acids: CASSLHGSYEQYF. DNA of the CDR3: TGTGCCAGCAGTTTACACGGCTCCTACGAGCAGTACTTC.

The chain carries TRBV10-2 and TRBJ2-2; 11 nucleotides match TRBD1. Germline lookup yields CDR1 WSHSY and CDR2 SAAADI. Unmatched junction bases numbered 6, after V lost 7 bases and J lost 5 bases. The CDR3 consists of 15 residues. The CDR3 sequence is CASTPGTGGTGELFF. Written as DNA, the CDR3 is TGCGCCAGCACTCCCGGGACAGGGGGGACCGGGGAGCTGTTTTTT.

The V and J genes are TRBV10-3 and TRBJ2-3; 7 positions match TRBD1. Trimming cost V 5 bases and J 5 bases; bases outside gene matches: 1. Germline V CDR1 and CDR2: ENHRY, SYGVKD. The CDR3 covers 12 residues. The DNA of the CDR3 is TGTGCCATCAGTACAGGGGTAGATACGCAGTATTTT. This codes for CAISTGVDTQYF.

The chain uses TRBV25-1 and TRBJ1-2; perhaps TRBD1 as D (6 bases). In germline, CDR1 is MGHDK, CDR2 SYGVNS. The CDR3 is 13 residues long. V was shortened by 4 bases and J by 6 bases, with 12 bases between the two germline ends. CDR3 in amino acids: CASSGGRLNGYTF. DNA for the CDR3: TGTGCCAGCAGTGGGGGGCGCCTCAATGGCTACACCTTC.

J is TRBJ1-2 and V is TRBV5-5; 7 bases are a match to TRBD1. Trimming took 1 base from V and 5 from J; bases not matched to a gene: 8. The CDR3 is 15 amino acids. The germline gives CDR1 SGHKS, CDR2 YYEKEE (reference sequence). The DNA of the CDR3 is TGTGCCAGCAGCTTGAACCGGGACAGATCATATGGCTACACCTTC. As protein: CASSLNRDRSYGYTF.

The chain joins TRBV6-2 or TRBV6-3 to TRBJ2-1; D may be TRBD1 (5 bases). The germline CDR1 and CDR2 sequences are MNHEY and SVGEGT. This CDR3 has 14 amino acids. Trimming took off 2 bases at V and 7 bases at J, with 12 bases between the two ends. DNA of the CDR3: TGTGCCAGCAGTTACGACAGCCGCGGTAATGAGCAGTTCTTC. Protein product: CASSYDSRGNEQFF.

CDR3 sequence reads: CASSPPRNYGYTF. In DNA, the CDR3 is TGTGCCAGCTCACCACCCCGTAACTATGGCTACACCTTC. The V call is TRBV18, the J call TRBJ1-2; D remains unclear. Germline lookup yields CDR1 KGHSH and CDR2 LQKENI. The CDR3 is made up of 13 amino acids. Trimming left V 0 bases short and J 1 base short, with 3 bases between. The full variable domain, in which reference TRBV18 and TRBJ1-2 provide the parts outside the CDR3, is NAGVMQNPRHLVRRRGQEARLRCSPMKGHSHVYWYRQLPEEGLKFMVYLQKENIIDESGMPKERFSAEFPKEGPSILRIQQVVRGDSAAYFCASSPPRNYGYTFGSGTRLTVV.

V gene TRBV5-4 combines with J gene TRBJ2-5, with D perhaps TRBD1 (6 bases). Germline CDR1 reads SGHNT; CDR2 reads YYREEE (reference sequence). The CDR3 has 13 amino acids. V lost 4 bases and J 3 bases, leaving 10 bases between the germline ends. Here the CDR3 DNA reads TGTGCCAGCAGCGCCTACAGGGAAGAGACCCAGTACTTC. Its translation is CASSAYREETQYF. Full variable domain (rest looked up from reference TRBV5-4 and TRBJ2-5): ETGVTQSPTHLIKTRGQQVTLRCSSQSGHNTVSWYQQALGQGPQFIFQYYREEENGRGNFPPRFSGLQFPNYSSELNVNALELDDSALYLCASSAYREETQYFGPGTRLLVL.

V gene TRBV6-5 combines with J gene TRBJ2-7; unclear D gene. Trimming shortened V by 7 bases and J by 6 bases, and 10 bases separated the two germline ends. Germline lookup yields CDR1 MNHEY and CDR2 SVGAGI. CDR3 length equals 11 residues. CDR3 loop: CASKSIGEQYF. Here the CDR3 DNA reads TGTGCCAGCAAGAGTATCGGCGAGCAGTACTTC.

V usage is TRBV5-6 and J usage is TRBJ2-1; 9 bases map to TRBD1. The V gene's germline CDR1 is SGHDT and CDR2 YYEEEE. The V segment lost 4 bases and the J segment 0 bases; nucleotides outside the gene matches: 5. The CDR3 spans 16 residues. CDR3 protein: CASSDWDRASYNEQFF. In nucleotides, the CDR3 is TGTGCCAGCAGCGACTGGGACAGGGCCTCCTACAATGAGCAGTTCTTC.

This rearrangement joins TRBV6-5 to TRBJ1-5, with no clear D. V dropped 2 bases and J dropped 5 bases, with 7 bases sitting between them. Germline values: CDR1 MNHEY, CDR2 SVGAGI. The CDR3 consists of 13 residues. The CDR3 bases are TGTGCCAGCAGTTACGTTCCAGATCAGCCCCAGCATTTT. Residues: CASSYVPDQPQHF.

This chain joins TRBV19 and TRBJ1-1; the D gene is possibly TRBD1 (6 bases). The V and J ends lost 5 bases and 1 base respectively, with 14 bases between them. CDR1 LNHDA and CDR2 SQIVND come from the germline V gene (reference sequence). The CDR3 totals 15 residues. This CDR3 is CASSSQGPWNTEAFF. Here the CDR3 DNA reads TGTGCCAGTAGTTCACAGGGTCCCTGGAACACTGAAGCTTTCTTT.

The gene calls are TRBV27 and TRBJ1-1; D is undetermined. Trimming pared 2 bases from V and 1 base from J, leaving 5 bases between. The germline V gene has CDR1 MNHEY and CDR2 SMNVEV (reference sequence). The CDR3 runs to 13 residues. The CDR3, as DNA: TGTGCCAGCAGTTTAGTAGAGAACACTGAAGCTTTCTTT. Amino acids: CASSLVENTEAFF.

V gene TRBV6-6 combines with J gene TRBJ2-7; 7 bases line up with TRBD1. Trimming removed 6 bases from V and 6 bases from J; junction bases left unmatched: 11. Germline lookup yields CDR1 MNHNY and CDR2 SVGAGI (reference sequence). CDR3 length equals 14 residues. CDR3 sequence reads: CASSVPDRASEQYF. For the CDR3, the DNA is TGTGCCAGCAGCGTCCCTGACAGGGCGTCCGAGCAGTACTTC.

CDR3 in DNA: TGCGCCAGCAGCTTTCGGGCGGGGTCCTACGAGCAGTACTTC. Protein sequence: CASSFRAGSYEQYF. The rearrangement links TRBV5-1 to TRBJ2-7; maybe TRBD2 (6 bases). The length of the CDR3 is 14 residues. The ends were cut back, 2 bases at V and 1 base at J, with 10 bases in the middle. Germline loops: CDR1 SGHRS, CDR2 YFSETQ.

In its sample, this clone was seen once. The genes are TRBV19 and TRBJ1-1, with 7 bases fitting TRBD1. This CDR3 has 14 residues. Germline lookup yields CDR1 LNHDA and CDR2 SQIVND (reference sequence). With 6 bases clipped from V and 5 bases from J, the junction kept 9 bases outside the gene matches. CDR3 sequence (DNA): TGTGCCAGTAGGAGGCAGGGGGTTTTAACTGAAGCTTTCTTT. This encodes CASRRQGVLTEAFF. Full variable domain (rest looked up from reference TRBV19 and TRBJ1-1): DGGITQSPKYLFRKEGQNVTLSCEQNLNHDAMYWYRQDPGQGLRLIYYSQIVNDFQKGDIAEGYSVSREKKESFPLTVTSAQKNPTAFYLCASRRQGVLTEAFFGQGTRLTVV.

The V gene is TRBV29-1, the J gene TRBJ2-1; 9 bases align to TRBD2. CDR1 and CDR2 from the germline V gene are SQVTM and ANQGSEA. The CDR3 sequence is 13 residues long. Losses at the gene ends were 2 bases for V and 8 bases for J; bases not matched to a gene: 4. The CDR3 is CSVEQLAGYEQFF. CDR3 sequence (DNA): TGCAGCGTTGAACAACTAGCGGGTTATGAGCAGTTCTTC.

The chain links TRBV5-6 to TRBJ2-7, with TRBD1 as a possible D gene (6 bases). Germline lookup yields CDR1 SGHDT and CDR2 YYEEEE. The germline V and J ends were trimmed by 2 bases and 0 bases, with 9 bases remaining between them. The length of the CDR3 is 14 residues. The chain's CDR3 is CASSLTGSSYEQYF. The CDR3 DNA follows: TGTGCCAGCAGCTTAACAGGGAGCTCCTACGAGCAGTACTTC.

The chain has TRBV11-2 and TRBJ2-5; a weak D match, TRBD1 (5 bases). Germline V CDR1 and CDR2: SGHAT, FQNNGV. CDR3 length: 15 residues. Trimming stripped 1 base from V and 1 base from J, with 10 bases between. CDR3 region: CASSLVTGTQETQYF. As DNA, the CDR3 is TGTGCCAGCAGCTTAGTCACAGGAACCCAAGAGACCCAGTACTTC.

The chain joins TRBV12-3 or TRBV12-4 to TRBJ1-6; D gene uncertain. V lost 4 bases and J 6 bases, leaving 7 bases between the germline ends. This CDR3 contains 13 residues. The CDR3 region has the DNA TGTGCCAGCAGTTACAGTCTTAATTCACCCCTCCACTTT. Its protein is CASSYSLNSPLHF.

This chain joins TRBV3-1 (or the pseudogene TRBV3-2) and TRBJ2-7; 10 nucleotides match TRBD1. Germline V lookup: CDR1 LGHDT, CDR2 YNNKEL (reference sequence). The length of the CDR3 is 14 residues. V shed 4 bases and J 4 bases; nucleotides not matched to a gene: 4. CDR3 amino acids: CASSPGQGVYEQYF. In DNA form, the CDR3 reads TGTGCCAGCAGCCCCGGACAGGGGGTGTACGAGCAGTACTTC.

The chain links TRBV24-1 to TRBJ1-2, with TRBD1 matching over 7 bases. Trimming at V came to 6 bases and at J to 4 bases, leaving 7 bases not matched to a gene. The CDR3 covers 14 residues. Germline values: CDR1 KGHDR, CDR2 SFDVKD. CDR3 loop: CATSTTGQFYGYTF. CDR3 nucleotides: TGTGCCACCAGTACGACGGGACAGTTCTATGGCTACACCTTC.

V usage is TRBV12-3 or TRBV12-4 and J usage is TRBJ1-2; maybe TRBD1 (5 bases). The V end lost 6 bases, the J end lost 5 bases, and 10 bases lay between the germline ends. The CDR3 consists of 12 residues. This CDR3 reads CASSPGFYGYTF. DNA for the CDR3: TGTGCCAGCAGCCCAGGGTTTTATGGCTACACCTTC.

The rearrangement uses TRBV6-1 and TRBJ2-3; tentative D call: TRBD2 (6 bases). Germline V lookup: CDR1 MNHNS, CDR2 SASEGT. V dropped 2 bases and J dropped 2 bases, with 17 bases sitting between them. The CDR3 contains 17 residues. The CDR3 sequence is CASSERSGLLFTDTQYF. The CDR3 nucleotides read TGTGCCAGCAGTGAAAGAAGCGGGTTATTATTCACAGATACGCAGTATTTT.

The V gene is TRBV5-6, the J gene TRBJ2-4; maybe TRBD2 (5 bases). Trimming left V 0 bases short and J 0 bases short, with 7 bases between. The CDR3 spans 15 residues. Looked up from germline, CDR1 is SGHDT and CDR2 is YYEEEE. CDR3 residues: CASSLGGVAKNIQYF. In DNA, the CDR3 is TGTGCCAGCAGCTTGGGGGGAGTAGCCAAAAACATTCAGTACTTC.